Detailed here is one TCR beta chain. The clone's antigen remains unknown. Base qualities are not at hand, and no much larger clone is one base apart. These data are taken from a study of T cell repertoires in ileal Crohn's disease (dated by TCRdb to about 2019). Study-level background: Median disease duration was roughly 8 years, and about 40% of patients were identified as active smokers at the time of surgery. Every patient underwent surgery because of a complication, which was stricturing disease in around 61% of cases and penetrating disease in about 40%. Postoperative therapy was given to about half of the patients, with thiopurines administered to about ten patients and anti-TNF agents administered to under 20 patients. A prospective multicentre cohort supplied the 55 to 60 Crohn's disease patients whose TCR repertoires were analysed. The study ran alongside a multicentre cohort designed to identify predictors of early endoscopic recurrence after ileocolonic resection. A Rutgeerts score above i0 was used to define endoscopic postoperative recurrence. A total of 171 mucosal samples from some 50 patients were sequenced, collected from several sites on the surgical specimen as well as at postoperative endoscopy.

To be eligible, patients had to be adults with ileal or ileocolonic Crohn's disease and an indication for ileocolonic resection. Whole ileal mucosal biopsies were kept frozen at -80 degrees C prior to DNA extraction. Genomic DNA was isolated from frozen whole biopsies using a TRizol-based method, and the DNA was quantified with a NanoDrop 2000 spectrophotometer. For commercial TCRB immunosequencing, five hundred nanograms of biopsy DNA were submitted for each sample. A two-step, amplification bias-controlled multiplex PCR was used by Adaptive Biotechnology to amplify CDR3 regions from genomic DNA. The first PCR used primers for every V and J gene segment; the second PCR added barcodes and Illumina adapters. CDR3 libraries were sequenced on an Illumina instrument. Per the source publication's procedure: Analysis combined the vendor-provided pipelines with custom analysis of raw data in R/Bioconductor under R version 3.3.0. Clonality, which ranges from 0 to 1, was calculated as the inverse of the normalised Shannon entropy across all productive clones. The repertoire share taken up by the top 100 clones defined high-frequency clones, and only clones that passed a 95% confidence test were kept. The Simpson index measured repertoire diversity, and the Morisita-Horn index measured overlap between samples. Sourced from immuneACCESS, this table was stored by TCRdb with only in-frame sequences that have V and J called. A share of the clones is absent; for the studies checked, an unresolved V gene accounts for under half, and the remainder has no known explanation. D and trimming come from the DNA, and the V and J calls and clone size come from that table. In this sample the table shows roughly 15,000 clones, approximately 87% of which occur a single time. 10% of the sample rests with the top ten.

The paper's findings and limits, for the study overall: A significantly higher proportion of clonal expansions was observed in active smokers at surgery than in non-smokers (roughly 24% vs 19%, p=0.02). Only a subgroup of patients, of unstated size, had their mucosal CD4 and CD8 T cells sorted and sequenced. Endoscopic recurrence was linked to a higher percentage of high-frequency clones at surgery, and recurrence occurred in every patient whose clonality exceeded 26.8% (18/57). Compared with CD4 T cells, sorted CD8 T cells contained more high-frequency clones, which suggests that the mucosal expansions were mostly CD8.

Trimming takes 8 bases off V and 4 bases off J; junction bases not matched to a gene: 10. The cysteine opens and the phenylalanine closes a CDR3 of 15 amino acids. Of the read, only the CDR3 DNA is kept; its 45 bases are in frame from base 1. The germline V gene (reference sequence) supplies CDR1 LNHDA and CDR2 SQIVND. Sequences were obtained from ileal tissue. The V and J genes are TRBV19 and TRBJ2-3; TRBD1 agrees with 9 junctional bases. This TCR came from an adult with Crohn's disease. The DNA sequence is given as TGTGCCAGTTCCCACAGGGGGCTTATGTCAGATACGCAGTATTTT. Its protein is CASSHRGLMSDTQYF.